This T cell receptor beta chain was captured in a study of blood T cell repertoires in COVID-19 (dated by TCRdb to 2020 to 2021). Regarding the complete study: The collaborator samples originated in the United States, Italy and Spain and spanned the acute and convalescent phases of COVID-19. Samples came from the ongoing ImmuneRACE study (first 160 participants) plus 1,254 subjects from 6 global collaborators. Nearly every sample came with metadata listing a de-identified subject ID, COVID-19 status, age in years and sex. Where available, HLA class I and class II types were obtained from metadata supplied by the sample provider rather than from assay-based typing. The dataset comprised deeply sampled blood TCRbeta repertoires from subjects exposed to, actively infected with, or recovered from COVID-19. The material from the prospective study consisted of cDNA or gDNA derived from T cells, B-cell-depleted T cells, or PBMCs. The repertoires were made available in a free public database intended to serve as a resource for research on the immune response to SARS-CoV-2. Here is what the overall study found, with its caveats: How much clinical and demographic metadata was included differed by source and by participant, and the metadata was provided uncurated.

Whole blood was collected in K2EDTA tubes by collaborating institutions according to the institutions' own protocols. Collaborator samples were shipped for TCRbeta analysis as frozen whole blood, isolated PBMCs, or DNA extracted from either sample type. On this clone: Its antigen is currently not known. There are no base qualities to consult, and no much larger clone falls within one base.

V and J are truncated by 5 bases and 0 bases respectively, leaving an intervening sequence of 24 bases. The CDR1 and CDR2 encoded by the germline V gene are SGHRS and YFSETQ. From the cysteine through the phenylalanine, the CDR3 covers 19 amino acids. CDR3 DNA only is kept here, 57 bases in frame from base 1. TCRbeta CDR3 regions were amplified from genomic DNA using the immunoSEQ Assay, a bias-controlled multiplex PCR. Per the authors' processing: The number of nucleated cells in each sample was estimated by amplification of reference gene primers within the assay. To quantify the absolute abundance of each unique TCRbeta CDR3 rearrangement, sequence reads were collapsed and filtered. Productive Simpson clonality was computed per sample as the square root of Simpson's diversity index over productive rearrangements. This immuneACCESS table, as held by TCRdb, lists in-frame sequences with V and J called but not all clones. Of the missing ones, under half trace to an unresolved V gene in checked studies; the others have no known cause. That table furnishes V, J and clone size, whereas the DNA furnished D and trimming. In all, the sample holds approximately 100,000 clones, and over 70% of those were seen once. The biggest ten clones account for roughly 10% of the sample.

The chain employs TRBV5-1 and TRBJ2-1; tentative D gene TRBD1, with 5 bases matching. The sequencing input was peripheral blood. This receptor was obtained from an elderly woman with acute or convalescent COVID-19. The nucleotide sequence is given as TGCGCCAGCAGGGCGGCTAAGGGGTCAGAAATGAGCTCCTACAATGAGCAGTTCTTC. Its coded protein is CASRAAKGSEMSSYNEQFF.